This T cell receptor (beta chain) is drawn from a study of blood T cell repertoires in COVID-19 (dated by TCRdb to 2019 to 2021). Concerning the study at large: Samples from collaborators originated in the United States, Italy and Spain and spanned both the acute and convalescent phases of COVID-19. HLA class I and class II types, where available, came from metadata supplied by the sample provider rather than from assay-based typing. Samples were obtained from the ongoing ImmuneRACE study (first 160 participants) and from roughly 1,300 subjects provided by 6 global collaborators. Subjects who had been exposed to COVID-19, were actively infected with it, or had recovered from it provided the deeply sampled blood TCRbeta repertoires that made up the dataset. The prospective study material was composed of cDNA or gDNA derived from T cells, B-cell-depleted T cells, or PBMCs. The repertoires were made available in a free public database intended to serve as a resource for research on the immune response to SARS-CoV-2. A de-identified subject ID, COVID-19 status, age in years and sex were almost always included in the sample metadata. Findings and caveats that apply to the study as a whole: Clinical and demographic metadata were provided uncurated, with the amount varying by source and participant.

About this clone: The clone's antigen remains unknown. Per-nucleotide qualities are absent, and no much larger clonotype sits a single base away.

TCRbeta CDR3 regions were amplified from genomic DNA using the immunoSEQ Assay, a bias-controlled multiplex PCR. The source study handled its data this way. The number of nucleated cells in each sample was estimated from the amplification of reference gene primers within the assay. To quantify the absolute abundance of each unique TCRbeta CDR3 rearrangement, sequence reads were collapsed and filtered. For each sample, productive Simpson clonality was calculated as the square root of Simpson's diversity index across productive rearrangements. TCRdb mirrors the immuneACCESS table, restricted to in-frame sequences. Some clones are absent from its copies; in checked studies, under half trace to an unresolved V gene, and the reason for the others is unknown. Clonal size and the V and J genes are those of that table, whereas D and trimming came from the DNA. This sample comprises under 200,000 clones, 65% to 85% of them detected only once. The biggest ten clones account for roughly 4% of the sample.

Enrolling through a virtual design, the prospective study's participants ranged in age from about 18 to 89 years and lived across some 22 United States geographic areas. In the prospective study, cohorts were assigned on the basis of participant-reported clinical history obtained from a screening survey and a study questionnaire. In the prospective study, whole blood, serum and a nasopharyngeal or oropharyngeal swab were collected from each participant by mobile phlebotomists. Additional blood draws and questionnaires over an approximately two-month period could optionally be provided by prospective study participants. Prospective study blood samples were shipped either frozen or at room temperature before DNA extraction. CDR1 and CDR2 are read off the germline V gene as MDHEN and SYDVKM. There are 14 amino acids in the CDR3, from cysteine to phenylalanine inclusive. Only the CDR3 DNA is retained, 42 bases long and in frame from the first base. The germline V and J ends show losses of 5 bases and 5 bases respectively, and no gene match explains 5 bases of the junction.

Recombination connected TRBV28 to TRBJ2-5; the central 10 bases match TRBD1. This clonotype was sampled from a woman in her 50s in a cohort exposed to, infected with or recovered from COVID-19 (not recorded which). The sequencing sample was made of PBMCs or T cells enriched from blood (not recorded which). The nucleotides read TGTGCCAGCAGTAGGGACAGGGGAAGGGAGACCCAGTACTTC. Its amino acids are CASSRDRGRETQYF.